This T cell receptor beta chain is drawn from a study of identifying expanded T cells in peripheral blood (dated by TCRdb to the late 2010s). Regarding the research as a whole: Technical replicates were generated by sequencing separate aliquots of the same genomic DNA pool, with four replicates compared pairwise.

Regarding this clone: Its antigen is unknown. The germline gene is not matched at one end of the junction; a read error may be the cause.

TCRbeta CDR3 regions were profiled with the immunoSEQ Assay using bias-controlled multiplex PCR amplification of genomic DNA. In the paper's pipeline: The absolute abundance of each unique TCRbeta CDR3 region was quantified after sequences were collapsed and filtered. Differential abundance was tested with two models: a binomial (Fisher-equivalent) model and a beta-binomial model that adds time-dependent variance fitted from healthy donors. Clones with fewer than 5 combined templates were removed, and differential abundance was called for clones with a Benjamini-Hochberg FDR below 0.01. Using the form v = (b*log(k)+a)^2, the beta-binomial variance was modeled as a function of the total template count across the two samples. The table was pulled from immuneACCESS by TCRdb, which kept in-frame rearrangements only. Such tables lose some clones; where checked, under half of the loss comes from unresolved V genes, and the rest has no known cause. The D gene and trimming were derived from the DNA, and the V and J assignments and clone size from that table. The table for this sample lists about 110,000 clones; about 87% of them were counted only once. The ten largest account for 7.5% to 10% of the sample.

Overall study results and their limits: For all healthy donors, the variance in clone template counts between roughly 2-week samples rose significantly as total template count increased. The authors expected biological variance in healthy repertoires might increase further over much longer intervals such as months to years. The beta-binomial model significantly reduced the number of clones called differentially abundant and the false-positive rate across all healthy-donor time intervals. Roughly 1.2 differentially abundant clones were flagged by the binomial model between technical replicates, whereas about 15 and 19 were flagged over around two weeks and four weeks, respectively.

From the germline V gene, CDR1 is SGHRS and CDR2 is YFSETQ. The CDR3 holds 13 amino acids from the cysteine to the phenylalanine. Kept here is only the CDR3 DNA, which spans 39 bases and is read in frame from base 1. No immune events such as infections were documented for the healthy donors during the collection period. Blood repertoires from healthy donors were used as a training cohort for calibrating time-dependent variance in a beta-binomial model of differential abundance of T-cell clones. The training cohort was composed of roughly ten healthy donors, 3 female and 7 male. The donors were between roughly 29 and 65 years old, with an average age of roughly 41 years. Whole blood was collected from each healthy donor at three time points spaced roughly two weeks apart and obtained from a commercial supplier. For immunosequencing, genomic DNA was extracted from unsorted whole blood.

The sequencing sample was made of blood. The sequence was obtained from a person aged 18 to 75 in good health. Rearrangement joined TRBV5-1 to TRBJ2-3, and TRBD2 may be the D gene, going by 6 matching bases. The nucleotide sequence is given as TGCGCCAGCAGTTTGGGACTGCTCAATACGCAGTATTTT. This yields the protein CASSLGLLNTQYF.